This TCR beta chain was obtained from a study of blood T cells in healthy people across ages (dated by TCRdb to between 2015 and 2017). For the wider study: In model experiments, template switching captured about one uniquely barcoded TCR beta cDNA molecule for every two T cells. Age-related changes in TCR beta repertoire diversity were measured in the study by deep sequencing normalized with unique cDNA molecular identifiers. Donors were grouped into four age groups: young (average 16 years), middle-aged (39), aged (62) and long-lived (about 82). Donors of different ages were randomly distributed across sequencing lanes to avoid experimental bias. The study analyzed two additional independent replicas of 1 million unique cDNA reads from the same blood draw for two donors, one aged 18 to 29 and one aged 80 or older. On the study overall, not on this receptor specifically: Observed TCR beta diversity correlated strongly with the percentage of naive T cells measured by flow cytometry. The long-lived group showed more naive CD4+ T cells, fewer expanded clones and increased TCR diversity than the aged group, suggesting age selection. As age increased, observed TCR beta diversity per million T cells dropped in a roughly linear way, and a significant reduction was already evident by age about 40. Estimates of total diversity from one million sequenced T cells were regarded as lower bounds and underestimates. Because the CMV infection status of the donors was unknown, age-related changes in expanded clonotypes may potentially have been confounded. Bulk unsorted PBMC profiling prevented conclusive comparison of naive and antigen-experienced compartments.

On this clonotype itself: The target of this receptor is not known. Base qualities were left out, and no much larger clone turns up one base away.

Receptor libraries were prepared by 5' RACE. Sequencing took place on an Illumina HiSeq 2500. A second 7 to 11 cycle PCR used a sample-barcoded 5' primer and a J-beta primer mix. A unique molecular identifier was introduced onto each TCR beta cDNA molecule by a template-switch 5' adaptor carrying 12 random nucleotides. At least 2.5 million CDR3-containing paired-end reads were obtained from each sample. The Mint cDNA synthesis kit, primed by a TRBC-specific oligonucleotide, was used to synthesize first-strand cDNA from all RNA. Following uracil-DNA glycosylase treatment, a first 18-cycle PCR with universal primers M1SS and BC2_uni_R was performed on all cDNA. The paper's processing steps were these. Normalization of each sample was performed by random selection of 1 million high-quality reads, each carrying a distinct molecular identifier. Reads with shared molecular identifiers were discarded instead of being binned into consensus sequences. MiTCR, set to a Q25 quality threshold and the strictest error-elimination algorithm, was used for CDR3 identification, clonotype clustering and error correction. A nonparametric unseen species model with Euler transformation was used to estimate lower-bound total TCR beta diversity. TCRdb reprocessing: public reads trimmed at Q25 with fastp, clones called with MiXCR, in-frame beta chains kept. Rows are unified per CDR3 protein, each entry keeping the most common DNA and genes. TCRdb, rather than the study authors, made the V and J calls. Recorded for this sample are nearly 1 million distinct CDR3 sequences; roughly 47% of them occurred a single time. The ten largest clones take up about a fifth of the sample.

The donors were around 39 Caucasian individuals from Russia, aged roughly 6 to 100 years, who were systemically healthy. About 10 milliliters of peripheral blood were drawn from each donor into EDTA-treated Vacutainer tubes. Ficoll-Paque density-gradient centrifugation was used to isolate PBMCs, with at least 7 million per sample. Trizol reagent was used to extract total RNA from PBMCs, with at least 5.5 micrograms per sample. Naive CD45RAhigh/CD27high T cell percentages were measured by flow cytometry on a PBMC aliquot from every donor. From V the trimming removes 4 bases and from J it removes 4 bases, while the gene matches leave 3 bases of the junction unaccounted for. From cysteine to phenylalanine, the CDR3 is 13 amino acids long. Only the CDR3 DNA stays, 39 bases, in frame from base 1. From the germline V gene, CDR1 is SQVTM and CDR2 is ANQGSEA.

The sample was blood. The TCR originated in a woman in her fifties or sixties in good health. The chain links TRBV29-1 with TRBJ2-3; 9 central bases correspond to TRBD1. The CDR3 has the sequence CSVGGQGSDTQYF. The nucleotide sequence is given as TGCAGCGTTGGGGGACAGGGATCAGATACGCAGTATTTT.